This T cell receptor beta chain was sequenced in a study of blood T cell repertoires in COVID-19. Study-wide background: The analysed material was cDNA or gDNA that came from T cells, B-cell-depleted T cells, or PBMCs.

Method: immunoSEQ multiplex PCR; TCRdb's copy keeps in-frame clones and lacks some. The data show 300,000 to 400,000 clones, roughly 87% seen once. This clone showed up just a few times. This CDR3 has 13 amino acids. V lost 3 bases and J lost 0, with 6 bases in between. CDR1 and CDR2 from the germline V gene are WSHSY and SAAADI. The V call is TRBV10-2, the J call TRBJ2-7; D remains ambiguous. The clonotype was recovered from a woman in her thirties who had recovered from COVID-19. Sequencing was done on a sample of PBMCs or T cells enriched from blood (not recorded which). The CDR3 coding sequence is TGCGCCAGCAGTGACTCAGGCTCCTACGAGCAGTACTTC. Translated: CASSDSGSYEQYF.